One sample yielded the 18 T cell receptor beta chains listed below, sequenced in a study of spatial heterogeneity in lung cancer. TCRdb re-called the 5' RACE reads with MiXCR, one entry per CDR3 protein. The table lists 20,000 to 25,000 distinct CDR3 sequences, around 8.5% of them singletons. Time point meaning: sample taken at primary tumor resection. Antigens for these TCRs are unknown. Study results and caveats: The study found that expanded intratumoral alpha and beta TCR counts tracked tumor mutation counts.

This material consisted of lung tumor tissue, taken at surgery. These TCRs come from a male donor with early-stage non-small cell lung cancer.

This clonotype was seen at least ten times. This chain links TRBV5-1 with TRBJ2-2; a weak D match, TRBD1 (6 bases). Deletions cut 0 bases from V and 5 bases from J, with 14 bases between. Germline CDR1 and CDR2: SGHRS and YFSETQ. The CDR3 is made up of 16 amino acids. CDR3 loop: CASSLGSGEWTGELFF. The CDR3 DNA reads as TGCGCCAGCAGCTTGGGTTCAGGGGAGTGGACCGGGGAGCTGTTTTTT.

This clonotype was seen at least ten times. The chain uses TRBV10-3 and TRBJ2-7; D perhaps matches TRBD2 (6 bases). V lost 1 base and J 4 bases, leaving 11 bases between the germline ends. CDR3 size: 14 residues. Germline loops: CDR1 ENHRY, CDR2 SYGVKD. The CDR3 nucleotides read TGTGCCATCAGTGAGTTAGGACTAACGTACGAGCAGTACTTC. It specifies CAISELGLTYEQYF.

In this sample, this clonotype is medium-sized (0.01 to 0.1%). V gene TRBV20-1 combines with J gene TRBJ1-2; the D is unclear. The germline V gene has CDR1 DFQATT and CDR2 SNEGSKA (reference sequence). Trimming took 6 bases from V and 0 from J, leaving 11 bases between them. The CDR3 spans 13 residues. The CDR3, as DNA: TGCAGTGCCCGGACGGGCTCTAACTATGGCTACACCTTC. Its translation is CSARTGSNYGYTF.

This clonotype was detected many times. This CDR3 reads CASSPTGSGNTIYF. Here the CDR3 DNA reads TGTGCCAGCAGTCCAACAGGCTCTGGAAACACCATATATTTT. The rearrangement joins TRBV2 to TRBJ1-3; possible D gene TRBD1, 5 bases. Looked up from germline, CDR1 is SNHLY and CDR2 is FYNNEI. The length of the CDR3 is 14 residues. Trimming pared 5 bases from V and 0 bases from J, leaving 8 bases between.

This clonotype was counted ten times or more. The genes are TRBV5-5 and TRBJ2-5; perhaps TRBD1 as D (6 bases). The CDR3 spans 14 residues. Germline V gives CDR1 SGHKS, CDR2 YYEKEE (reference sequence). V lost 0 bases and J 4 bases, leaving 10 bases between the germline ends. CDR3 sequence (DNA): TGTGCCAGCAGCTTGGACGAGGGGGTAGAGACCCAGTACTTC. Protein product: CASSLDEGVETQYF.

This clonotype came up many times. V and J are TRBV20-1 and TRBJ2-5; 10 bases fit TRBD2. The CDR3 is 12 residues long. In germline, CDR1 is DFQATT, CDR2 SNEGSKA (reference sequence). Here the CDR3 reads CSPSGGLETQYF. The DNA of the CDR3 is TGCAGCCCTAGCGGGGGCCTAGAGACCCAGTACTTC.

In its sample, this clonotype was seen many times. The CDR3 loop is CATEGGSTDTQYF. DNA of the CDR3: TGTGCCACCGAGGGCGGTAGCACAGATACGCAGTATTTT. This chain links TRBV24-1 with TRBJ2-3; possibly TRBD2 for D (5 bases). Looked up from germline, CDR1 is KGHDR and CDR2 is SFDVKD. The CDR3 sequence is 13 residues long. Trimming pared 9 bases from V and 0 bases from J, leaving 9 bases between.

At least ten counts were recorded for this clonotype. This chain's CDR3 is CASSWLTGDFTDTQYF. The CDR3 DNA sequence: TGCGCCAGCAGCTGGCTGACAGGGGATTTCACAGATACGCAGTATTTT. The chain is built from TRBV5-1 and TRBJ2-3, with TRBD1 matching over 8 bases. The CDR3 is made up of 16 amino acids. Germline loops: CDR1 SGHRS, CDR2 YFSETQ. V was pared by 3 bases and J by 2 bases, with 8 bases of the junction left unmatched.

By its share, this clonotype is medium-sized (0.01 to 0.1%). This rearrangement joins TRBV20-1 to TRBJ2-7; D gene uncertain. V was shortened by 6 bases and J by 3 bases, with 15 bases between the two germline ends. This CDR3 is 13 amino acids long. Germline CDR1 and CDR2: DFQATT and SNEGSKA (reference sequence). The DNA for the CDR3 is TGCAGTGCCCTTAGTAAATCGGGCTACGAGCAGTACTTC. Its translation is CSALSKSGYEQYF.

Note on this clonotype: A much larger clone is a single base away; this may be a read error. The chain has TRBV20-1 and TRBJ2-7; the D is unclear. This CDR3 has 14 residues. Germline V gene data show CDR1 as DFQATT and CDR2 as SNEGSKA (reference sequence). V lost 7 bases and J lost 6, with 22 bases in between. The CDR3 region is CSGSSPFGSGEQYF. DNA of the CDR3: TGCAGTGGTTCCTCCCCCTTCGGGTCGGGCGAGCAGTACTTC.

CDR3 coding DNA: TGTGCCAGTAGTATAGGTGATACGCAGTATTTT. As protein: CASSIGDTQYF. The J gene is TRBJ2-3, the V gene TRBV19; no reliable D call. This CDR3 contains 11 residues. Germline assignment: CDR1 LNHDA and CDR2 SQIVND (reference sequence). Trimming pared 1 base from V and 6 bases from J, leaving 2 bases between.

The gene calls are TRBV5-1 and TRBJ1-5; 8 bases map to TRBD1. This CDR3 is built from 13 residues. V shed 5 bases and J 5 bases; nucleotides not matched to a gene: 3. From germline, CDR1 is SGHRS and CDR2 YFSETQ. CDR3 nucleotide sequence: TGCGCCAGCAGGGGACAGGTGGATCAGCCCCAGCATTTT. Translation: CASRGQVDQPQHF.

This clonotype showed up many times. The chain carries TRBV5-1 and TRBJ1-1, with 7 bases that match TRBD1. V lost 4 bases to trimming and J lost 4 bases; unmatched junction nucleotides: 7. Germline-derived CDR1 and CDR2 are SGHRS and YFSETQ. This CDR3 has 14 residues. The CDR3 here is CASSPGQEGTEAFF. Here the CDR3 DNA reads TGCGCCAGCAGCCCAGGACAGGAGGGCACTGAAGCTTTCTTT.

This clonotype was seen ten or more times. The chain combines TRBV4-2 with TRBJ2-1; TRBD2 might be the D (6 bases). The ends were cut back, 4 bases at V and 5 bases at J, with 15 bases in the middle. Per the germline V gene, CDR1 is LGHNA and CDR2 is YNFKEQ. The CDR3 spans 15 residues. CDR3 sequence reads: CASSRGLSGDNEQFF. CDR3 bases: TGTGCCAGCAGCCGCGGACTCTCGGGAGACAATGAGCAGTTCTTC.

This rearrangement joins TRBV5-1 to TRBJ2-1; D gene unclear. V lost 2 bases and J 6 bases, leaving 9 bases between the germline ends. The CDR3 covers 13 residues. From germline, CDR1 is SGHRS and CDR2 YFSETQ. The CDR3 spells CASSLVGINEQFF. The CDR3 DNA sequence: TGCGCCAGCAGCTTAGTAGGGATCAATGAGCAGTTCTTC. The full variable domain, in which reference TRBV5-1 and TRBJ2-1 provide the parts outside the CDR3, is KAGVTQTPRYLIKTRGQQVTLSCSPISGHRSVSWYQQTPGQGLQFLFEYFSETQRNKGNFPGRFSGRQFSNSRSEMNVSTLELGDSALYLCASSLVGINEQFFGPGTRLTVL.

This clonotype was counted only a few times. This sequence joins TRBV7-9 and TRBJ2-1, with 7 bases lining up with TRBD1. CDR1 and CDR2 from the germline V gene are SEHNR and FQNEAQ (reference sequence). This CDR3 comprises 11 residues. Trimming took 6 bases from V and 12 from J; bases not matched to a gene: 5. CDR3 coding DNA: TGTGCCAGCAGGCTAACAGGGGCGCAGTTCTTC. Protein product: CASRLTGAQFF.

This clonotype was seen at least ten times. The J gene is TRBJ2-7, the V gene TRBV5-1, with D perhaps TRBD1 (5 bases). Per germline, CDR1 SGHRS and CDR2 YFSETQ. This CDR3 has 14 amino acids. Trimming stripped 0 bases from V and 5 bases from J, with 12 bases between. CDR3 sequence reads: CASSLGRLQDEQYF. CDR3 DNA sequence: TGCGCCAGCAGCTTGGGCAGGTTACAGGACGAGCAGTACTTC.

This chain connects TRBV20-1 to TRBJ2-7; no reliable D call. Per the germline V gene, CDR1 is DFQATT and CDR2 is SNEGSKA (reference sequence). The CDR3 has 13 amino acids. V lost 6 bases and J 2 bases, leaving 14 bases between the germline ends. CDR3 residues: CSAQRLTTYEQYF. As DNA, the CDR3 is TGCAGTGCCCAACGACTGACGACCTACGAGCAGTACTTC.